These T cell receptor beta chains were read from a single sample in a study of CD8 T cells in Susac syndrome. MiXCR, run by TCRdb on the immunoSEQ multiplex PCR reads, gives a single entry per CDR3 protein. Counted here are 400,000 or so distinct CDR3 sequences, approximately 85% occurring once; the ten biggest clones make up about 0.1%. Sequences were obtained from CD8+ T cells from PBMCs. Source of these receptors: a human donor with multiple sclerosis. CDR3s include the opening cysteine and the closing phenylalanine or tryptophan. D genes are given only for firm matches. Expanded clones get a size class; other rows say once, few or many, or leave the size out.

clone size,V gene,J gene,D gene,CDR3 DNA,CDR3 protein
once,TRBV6-1,TRBJ1-2,.,TGTGCCAGCAGGAACGATTGGGGACCCGGGAACTATGGCTACACCTTC,CASRNDWGPGNYGYTF
.,TRBV6-2/TRBV6-3,TRBJ2-1,TRBD1,TGTGCCAGCAGTACCCGTGGGACAGGGTATTACAATGAGCAGTTCTTC,CASSTRGTGYYNEQFF
.,TRBV5-1,TRBJ2-7,.,TGCGCCAGCAGCAGGACAGAAGAGCAGTACTTC,CASSRTEEQYF
few,TRBV12-3/TRBV12-4,TRBJ2-7,TRBD2,TGTGCCAGCAGTTCATTTCTAGCGGGAGGTTACGAGCAGTACTTC,CASSSFLAGGYEQYF
few,TRBV20-1,TRBJ2-2,.,TGCAGTGCTAGTTTTCAGGGGGGCACCGGGGAGCTGTTTTTT,CSASFQGGTGELFF
.,TRBV4-1,TRBJ2-1,.,TGCGCCAGCAGCCAAGATGGCATGGGAGGAGGGGATTACAATGAGCAGTTCTTC,CASSQDGMGGGDYNEQFF
.,TRBV11-2,TRBJ1-6,.,TGTGCCAGCAGCCGGTGGGACCGCTCAGGGGTTGATTCACCCCTCCACTTT,CASSRWDRSGVDSPLHF
.,TRBV6-5,TRBJ1-2,.,TGTGCCAGCAGCCAAGGCGGGGCCGGCTACACCTTC,CASSQGGAGYTF
.,TRBV12-3/TRBV12-4,TRBJ1-2,.,TGTGCCAGCAGTTTAACCATCCGTAGGGATGGCTACACCTTC,CASSLTIRRDGYTF
.,TRBV7-8,TRBJ1-4,TRBD1,TGTGCCAGCAGCCCGCCGACAGGGGTGGAGGAAAAACTGTTTTTT,CASSPPTGVEEKLFF
.,TRBV2,TRBJ2-7,TRBD2,TGTGCCAGCAGACTCCGTGAACGGGAGGGACTCTCCCGGGAAGAGCAGTACTTC,CASRLREREGLSREEQYF
.,TRBV24-1,TRBJ2-1,.,TGTGCCACCAGTCCAGTAGGGGGGGATGAGCAGTTCTTC,CATSPVGGDEQFF
.,TRBV9,TRBJ2-1,TRBD1,TGTGCCAGCAGCGTTAATCCCGGGACAGCGATCTACAATGAGCAGTTCTTC,CASSVNPGTAIYNEQFF
few,TRBV11-2,TRBJ2-5,TRBD2,TGTGCCAGCAGCTTTTTTAGCGGGGCAGAGACCCAGTACTTC,CASSFFSGAETQYF
few,TRBV4-2,TRBJ2-7,TRBD2,TGTGCCAGCAGCCAAGGGGGGCTAGCGGGGGACGAGCAGTACTTC,CASSQGGLAGDEQYF
.,TRBV4-1,TRBJ2-5,TRBD1,TGCGCCAGCAGCCCGGGGCCCGGGACAGTGCAAAAGACCCAGTACTTC,CASSPGPGTVQKTQYF
.,TRBV7-9,TRBJ2-1,TRBD1,TGTGCCAGCAGCTCGACAGGGGGTCATGAGCAGTTCTTC,CASSSTGGHEQFF
.,TRBV19,TRBJ1-5,TRBD1,TGTGCCAGTAGTAACGACAGACAGGGAGTGTTAGATCAGCCCCAGCATTTT,CASSNDRQGVLDQPQHF
.,TRBV7-9,TRBJ2-7,.,TGTGCCAGCAGCCCCCCCGGTAACAACTACTACGAGCAGTACTTC,CASSPPGNNYYEQYF
.,TRBV4-2,TRBJ1-1,.,TGTGCCAGCAGCCAAGAGGGGATACAGAAGAACACTGAAGCTTTCTTT,CASSQEGIQKNTEAFF
.,TRBV29-1,TRBJ2-1,.,TGCAGCGTGGGGGACGGCCCGATCGGCGAGCAGTTCTTC,CSVGDGPIGEQFF
.,TRBV2,TRBJ2-1,.,TGTGCCAGCAGTGAAGGGGCCAGGGGTAACAATGAGCAGTTCTTC,CASSEGARGNNEQFF
.,TRBV19,TRBJ2-1,.,TGTGCCAGTAGTATTACGGGGGATGAGCAGTTCTTC,CASSITGDEQFF
.,TRBV6-5,TRBJ2-2,TRBD1,TGTGCCAGCAGTTACTCGGGACAGGGGGTGGTCGTCGGGGAGCTGTTTTTT,CASSYSGQGVVVGELFF
few,TRBV27,TRBJ2-7,.,TGTGCCAGCAGTCAGGGAACCTCCTACGAGCAGTACTTC,CASSQGTSYEQYF
.,TRBV2,TRBJ2-7,TRBD1,TGTGCCAGCAGTGATTTGGACAGGGGGTATGAGCAGTACTTC,CASSDLDRGYEQYF
.,TRBV2,TRBJ1-2,.,TGTGCCAGCAGTCGGGAAATCGATACCATCAACTATGGCTACACCTTC,CASSREIDTINYGYTF
.,TRBV4-1,TRBJ2-7,.,TGCGCCAGCAGCCAAGCCTCGGGACAACCCTACGAGCAGTACTTC,CASSQASGQPYEQYF
.,TRBV12-3/TRBV12-4,TRBJ2-7,.,TGTGCCAGCAGCCCCGGGACACCTGCCTACGAGCAGTACTTC,CASSPGTPAYEQYF
.,TRBV20-1,TRBJ2-7,TRBD1,TGCAGTGCTAGAGATCCTCGGGACAGGAGCTCCTACGAGCAGTACTTC,CSARDPRDRSSYEQYF
few,TRBV4-1,TRBJ2-3,.,TGCGCCAGCAGCCAAGTTGCCTCCGGAAGGGTGGGCACAGATACGCAGTATTTT,CASSQVASGRVGTDTQYF
few,TRBV11-2,TRBJ2-7,TRBD1,TGTGCCAGCAGCGCGACAGGGGCCGAGCAGTACTTC,CASSATGAEQYF
.,TRBV7-9,TRBJ2-2,.,TGTGCCAGCAGCTTAGACTCTCCCGCGAACACCGGGGAGCTGTTTTTT,CASSLDSPANTGELFF
.,TRBV6-5,TRBJ1-3,TRBD1,TGTGCCAGCAGTTCCCTGGACAGGGGGCCCTTCTCTGGAAACACCATATATTTT,CASSSLDRGPFSGNTIYF
.,TRBV27,TRBJ1-2,TRBD1,TGTGCCAGCAGTTTATCGGGGACAGGGATCGGCTACACCTTC,CASSLSGTGIGYTF
.,TRBV7-9,TRBJ1-3,TRBD1,TGTGCCAGCAGCCCGGGACAGGGGATATCGGGAAACACCATATATTTT,CASSPGQGISGNTIYF
.,TRBV15,TRBJ2-3,.,TGTGCCACCACCGTACTTGGGAGGAGCACAGATACGCAGTATTTT,CATTVLGRSTDTQYF
.,TRBV30,TRBJ1-5,.,TGTGCCTGGCAGTTCCAGGGGTGGAATCAGCCCCAGCATTTT,CAWQFQGWNQPQHF
.,TRBV7-6,TRBJ2-3,.,TGTGCCAGCAGCTCGGGTGGGGTCACAGATACGCAGTATTTT,CASSSGGVTDTQYF
.,TRBV24-1,TRBJ2-3,TRBD2,TGTGCCACCAGTGATTTACTAGCGGGAGAGTCCACAGATACGCAGTATTTT,CATSDLLAGESTDTQYF
.,TRBV5-8,TRBJ1-2,.,TGTGCCAGCAGCCCAAGGGCAGGAAACTATGGCTACACCTTC,CASSPRAGNYGYTF
.,TRBV10-2,TRBJ1-1,.,TGCGCCAGCAGTGAGTCGACGGAGGATAGCACTGAAGCTTTCTTT,CASSESTEDSTEAFF
.,TRBV2,TRBJ2-5,.,TGTGCCAGCAGTGAAGCAGGGGGGGACGGGGAGACCCAGTACTTC,CASSEAGGDGETQYF
.,TRBV7-9,TRBJ2-7,.,TGTGCCAGCAGCCCCGCCTGGGACCAGCAGTACTTC,CASSPAWDQQYF
.,TRBV5-4,TRBJ1-1,.,TGTGCCAGCAGCTCGCCTGCAGGCTCGATGAACACTGAAGCTTTCTTT,CASSSPAGSMNTEAFF
.,TRBV7-8,TRBJ1-3,.,TGTGCCAGCAGCTTAGAGCCGGGTGGAAACACCATATATTTT,CASSLEPGGNTIYF
once,TRBV4-1,TRBJ2-1,TRBD2,TGCGCCAGCGCTCAACTAGCGGTCTACAATGAGCAGTTCTTC,CASAQLAVYNEQFF
once,TRBV27,TRBJ2-3,.,TGTGCCAGCAGTTTATTTGGGGGGTGCCAAGATACGCAGTATTTT,CASSLFGGCQDTQYF
.,TRBV18,TRBJ2-7,TRBD2,TGTGCCAGCTCACCACTGGGACTAGCGGTCACGTCCTACGAGCAGTACTTC,CASSPLGLAVTSYEQYF
.,TRBV12-3/TRBV12-4,TRBJ1-1,.,TGTGCCAGCAGTTTAATGGGGGACACTGAAGCTTTCTTT,CASSLMGDTEAFF
.,TRBV29-1,TRBJ1-1,.,TGCAGCGTTGAATATTTCTTGACTGAAGCTTTCTTT,CSVEYFLTEAFF
.,TRBV7-9,TRBJ1-5,TRBD1,TGTGCCAGCAGCTCGACGGACAGGGTGGATGTTAGGGGGGATCAGCCCCAGCATTTT,CASSSTDRVDVRGDQPQHF
.,TRBV2,TRBJ2-3,.,TGTGCCAGCAAGGAGGACAGAACAGATACGCAGTATTTT,CASKEDRTDTQYF
.,TRBV27,TRBJ2-6,TRBD2,TGTGCCAGCAGTCCTTGGGAGGGCCCTGGGGGGGCCAACGTCCTGACTTTC,CASSPWEGPGGANVLTF